This entry features one TCR beta chain sequence. The length of the CDR3 is 14 residues. J gave up 8 bases and V 2 bases, and 5 bases lay outside the gene matches. Germline lookup yields CDR1 SGHRS and CDR2 YFSETQ. The sample originates from a study of cytomegalovirus exposure and HLA in healthy donors. PCR amplification relied on 60 Vbeta primers (plus 13 Jbeta primers). The data were produced by immunoSEQ multiplex PCR, yet TCRdb's version contains in-frame clones alone and is incomplete. The sample includes 110,000 or so clones, 75% of them seen just once. The TCR comes from a middle-aged woman in good health and CMV-seropositive. The chain couples TRBV5-1 to TRBJ2-1; TRBD2 agrees at 9 bases. The sequenced sample consisted of PBMCs. The CDR3 spells CASSFAGGPDEQFF. The CDR3 DNA reads as TGCGCCAGCAGCTTTGCGGGGGGGCCCGATGAGCAGTTCTTC.